A single sample is the source of the 16 T cell receptor beta chains below, sequenced in a study of blood T cells in healthy people across ages. A second about 6 to 12 cycle PCR used barcoded and J-beta primers. TCRdb re-analysed the 5' RACE reads in MiXCR, keeping a single row per CDR3 protein. The data show roughly 1.9 million distinct CDR3 sequences, approximately 39% seen once. The sample taken for sequencing was blood. The source of these receptors is a human donor in good health.

As for this clonotype: Germline and junction disagree at one end, which may indicate a read error. This chain uses TRBV12-3 or TRBV12-4 with TRBJ1-2, with unresolved D. This CDR3 has 11 amino acids. This CDR3 reads CATSGFDGYTF. In nucleotides, the CDR3 is TGTGCCACCAGTGGGTTCGATGGCTACACCTTC.

The V and J genes are TRBV3-1 and TRBJ1-2, with a possible D match to TRBD1 (5 bases). Trimming took 0 bases from V and 5 from J, leaving 13 bases between them. CDR1 LGHDT and CDR2 YNNKEL come from the germline V gene (reference sequence). CDR3 length: 15 residues. The CDR3 loop is CASSQEGGVAYGYTF. As DNA, the CDR3 is TGTGCCAGCAGCCAAGAGGGAGGGGTGGCGTATGGCTACACCTTC.

This chain connects TRBV29-1 to TRBJ2-6; D gene ambiguous. This CDR3 is 13 amino acids long. CDR1 and CDR2 from the germline V gene are SQVTM and ANQGSEA. Trimming left V 7 bases short and J 0 bases short, with 7 bases between. CDR3 in amino acids: CSAQSSGANVLTF. CDR3 DNA sequence: TGCAGCGCACAGAGCTCTGGGGCCAACGTCCTGACTTTC.

The chain carries TRBV18 and TRBJ2-3; D ambiguous. From germline, CDR1 is KGHSH and CDR2 LQKENI. Trimming shortened V by 3 bases and J by 5 bases, and 15 bases separated the two germline ends. CDR3 size: 15 residues. CDR3 region: CASSPAGSMRDTQYF. The CDR3 nucleotides are TGTGCCAGCTCACCCGCAGGTTCGATGAGAGATACGCAGTATTTT.

There are many counts of this clonotype. Here the CDR3 DNA reads TGTGCCAGCAGCTCGGGACTAGCGGTCGCCGATACGCAGTATTTT. Protein product: CASSSGLAVADTQYF. The chain recombines TRBV11-2 with TRBJ2-3, with TRBD2 matching 11 bases. The germline CDR1 and CDR2 sequences are SGHAT and FQNNGV. After removal of 4 bases from V and 6 bases from J, the junction contained 6 bases not matched to a gene. The CDR3 has 15 amino acids.

The rearrangement joins TRBV7-6 to TRBJ2-1; D is uncertain. V dropped 6 bases and J dropped 0 bases, with 18 bases sitting between them. The CDR3 covers 17 residues. The germline gives CDR1 SGHVS, CDR2 FNYEAQ. CDR3 in amino acids: CASSHRVGGSSYNEQFF. CDR3 in DNA: TGTGCCAGCAGTCATCGGGTCGGCGGCAGCTCCTACAATGAGCAGTTCTTC. The full variable domain, with the rest looked up from reference TRBV7-6 and TRBJ2-1, is GAGVSQSPRYKVTKRGQDVALRCDPISGHVSLYWYRQALGQGPEFLTYFNYEAQQDKSGLPNDRFSAERPEGSISTLTIQRTEQRDSAMYRCASSHRVGGSSYNEQFFGPGTRLTVL.

The J gene is TRBJ2-7, the V gene TRBV15, with 8 bases lining up with TRBD2. Germline V gene sequence: CDR1 LNHNV, CDR2 YYDKDF (reference sequence). Trimming removed 0 bases from V and 7 bases from J; junction bases left unmatched: 11. The CDR3 extends over 16 amino acids. CDR3 protein: CATSRDRGGVVNEQYF. The CDR3, as DNA: TGTGCCACCAGCAGAGATCGGGGGGGCGTTGTCAATGAGCAGTACTTC.

This clonotype has more than one count but fewer than ten. The rearrangement uses TRBV2 and TRBJ2-2; 11 positions match TRBD2. CDR3 length equals 15 residues. The J segment lost 4 bases and the V segment lost 2 bases, leaving 0 bases of the junction unmatched. Germline V gene sequence: CDR1 SNHLY, CDR2 FYNNEI. CDR3 protein: CASSELAGGTGELFF. CDR3 DNA sequence: TGTGCCAGCAGTGAACTAGCGGGGGGCACCGGGGAGCTGTTTTTT.

In its sample, this clonotype was seen a few times. J is TRBJ1-5 and V is TRBV5-6, with D possibly matching TRBD1 (5 bases). CDR3 size: 14 residues. Per germline, CDR1 SGHDT and CDR2 YYEEEE. The germline V and J ends were trimmed by 6 bases and 6 bases, with 16 bases remaining between them. DNA of the CDR3: TGTGCCAGCACCTGGGGAGGGGCAGGTCAGCCCCAGCATTTT. Translation gives CASTWGGAGQPQHF.

The chain links TRBV28 to TRBJ2-5, with 12 bases that match TRBD2. The junction had 12 bases not matched to a gene; V was cut back by 4 bases and J by 0 bases. This CDR3 comprises 19 residues. The germline V gene encodes CDR1 MDHEN and CDR2 SYDVKM. The DNA for the CDR3 is TGTGCCAGCAGTTCGTCTCCGGGGCTAGCGGGGGGGAACCAAGAGACCCAGTACTTC. It yields the protein CASSSSPGLAGGNQETQYF.

In its sample, this clonotype was seen a few times. The chain employs TRBV4-2 and TRBJ2-7; tentatively, D is TRBD1 (6 bases). Trimming took 3 bases from V and 3 from J, leaving 9 bases between them. The CDR3 runs to 13 residues. Germline V gene lookup returns CDR1 LGHNA and CDR2 YNFKEQ. The CDR3 reads CASSQSGDYEQYF. The CDR3 DNA is TGTGCCAGCAGCCAGTCAGGGGACTACGAGCAGTACTTC.

The gene calls are TRBV7-9 and TRBJ2-5; perhaps TRBD2 as D (7 bases). Trimming pared 2 bases from V and 5 bases from J, leaving 24 bases between. The CDR3 totals 18 residues. The V gene's germline CDR1 is SEHNR and CDR2 FQNEAQ (reference sequence). CDR3 amino acids: CASSLWRGRGGVSETQYF. CDR3 nucleotides: TGTGCCAGCAGCTTATGGCGGGGGCGAGGCGGAGTTTCGGAGACCCAGTACTTC.

This clonotype was counted a few times. V and J are TRBV5-6 and TRBJ2-3; 11 bases are a match to TRBD1. This CDR3 comprises 16 residues. Losses at the gene ends were 1 base for V and 5 bases for J; bases not matched to a gene: 6. The V gene's germline CDR1 is SGHDT and CDR2 YYEEEE. The CDR3, as DNA: TGTGCCAGCAGCTTGTTGGACAGGGGGCGCGAAGATACGCAGTATTTT. It is translated as CASSLLDRGREDTQYF.

The sample holds a few counts of this clonotype. The chain employs TRBV4-2 and TRBJ2-5; 8 nucleotides agree with TRBD2. The CDR3 has 15 residues. The ends lost 1 base at V and 11 bases at J; junction bases unmatched: 12. Germline V gene data show CDR1 as LGHNA and CDR2 as YNFKEQ. The CDR3 DNA reads as TGTGCCAGCAGCCAAGTCGGGACTAGATCTCTGGAGCAGTACTTC. Its protein product is CASSQVGTRSLEQYF.

This clonotype appeared many times. The J gene is TRBJ2-3, the V gene TRBV29-1; 7 bases are a match to TRBD2. The CDR3 loop spans 13 amino acids. Germline V gene data show CDR1 as SQVTM and CDR2 as ANQGSEA. V dropped 7 bases and J dropped 4; count of bases not matched to a gene: 8. The CDR3, as DNA: TGCAGCGCAGTGCGACGGGGGGCAGATACGCAGTATTTT. Translated: CSAVRRGADTQYF.

This clonotype was observed a handful of times. The rearrangement links TRBV9 to TRBJ1-2; a possible D gene is TRBD1 (5 bases). The germline V gene encodes CDR1 SGDLS and CDR2 YYNGEE. The CDR3 loop spans 16 amino acids. Trimming took off 3 bases at V and 2 bases at J, with 17 bases between the two ends. CDR3 region: CASSGRYEAGNYGYTF. Written as DNA, the CDR3 is TGTGCCAGCAGCGGCAGATACGAAGCAGGGAACTATGGCTACACCTTC.